This T cell receptor (beta chain) was recovered during a study of cytomegalovirus exposure and HLA in healthy donors. Study context: Early on, a data release was issued that held roughly 86 million unique TCRs from HLA-typed donors. Study-wide results and caveats: Most TCR sequences were rare, but some public TCRs occurred in many donors.

Primers: 60 Vbeta forward and 13 Jbeta reverse. Assay: immunoSEQ multiplex PCR; the TCRdb copy retains only in-frame clones and omits some. This sample contains approximately 110,000 clones. On this clone: Its target is not known.

This CDR3 is 13 amino acids long. The V gene lost 4 bases and the J gene lost 4 bases, with 9 bases spanning the gap. The receptor was derived from a man aged 40-55 years in good health and CMV-seronegative. The chain combines TRBV5-3 with TRBJ2-1; D is perhaps TRBD1 (5 bases). TRBV5-3 is flagged as an ORF with uncertain function. Sequenced: PBMCs. The CDR3 bases are TGTGCCAGAAGCCCCAGGGTTTACAATGAGCAGTTCTTC. It encodes CARSPRVYNEQFF.